What follows are 23 T cell receptor beta chains derived from one specimen sequenced in a study of shared clonotypes between healthy human individuals. Clones were sequenced by immunoSEQ multiplex PCR, and TCRdb holds only the in-frame ones, with some missing. This table holds fewer than 600,000 clones, approximately 71% found once. The sequenced material came from PBMCs. The receptors originated from a woman aged 40 to 50 in good health. Some clones in this sample may be carry-over from other donors' samples.

V is TRBV7-3 and J is TRBJ2-3; perhaps TRBD2 as D (6 bases). CDR1 is SGHTA, CDR2 FQGTGA, per germline. This CDR3 comprises 15 residues. Trimming stripped 4 bases from V and 3 bases from J, with 14 bases between. The CDR3 loop reads CASSSSGYPTDTQYF. CDR3 in DNA: TGTGCCAGCAGCTCCAGCGGGTACCCTACAGATACGCAGTATTTT. Combining the CDR3 with reference TRBV7-3 and TRBJ2-3 gives the whole variable domain GAGVSQTPSNKVTEKGKYVELRCDPISGHTALYWYRQSLGQGPEFLIYFQGTGAADDSGLPNDRFFAVRPEGSVSTLKIQRTERGDSAVYLCASSSSGYPTDTQYFGPGTRLTVL.

Turning to this clone: Since a much larger clone is just one base distant, this may be a read error. The chain joins TRBV4-2 to TRBJ2-1, with TRBD2 identical over 9 bases. Germline CDR1 LGHNA, CDR2 YNFKEQ. The CDR3 contains 16 residues. CDR3 nucleotides: TGTGCCAGCAGCCAACCAGCGGGAGGAAACTACAATGAGCGGTTCTTC. Residues: CASSQPAGGNYNERFF.

For this clone: This CDR3 is also generated by other DNA sequences in the sample. The chain uses TRBV30 and TRBJ2-4; possibly TRBD1 or TRBD2 for D (7 bases each). V was cut by 0 bases and J by 12 bases, with 24 bases left in between. The germline gives CDR1 GTSNPN, CDR2 SVGIG (reference sequence). CDR3 length equals 16 residues. The CDR3 DNA sequence: TGTGCCTGGAGTGTGGGCTTAGGGACAGCGGGAAAAACTCAGTACTTC. Its protein is CAWSVGLGTAGKTQYF.

The chain joins TRBV5-1 to TRBJ2-7, with D unresolved. CDR3 length: 16 residues. In germline, CDR1 is SGHRS, CDR2 YFSETQ. V was shortened by 0 bases and J by 5 bases, with 18 bases between the two germline ends. As DNA, the CDR3 is TGCGCCAGCAGCTTGGAAGGCTCCTTGGGCAGCCACGAGCAGTACTTC. Its translation is CASSLEGSLGSHEQYF.

The V and J genes are TRBV6-5 and TRBJ1-2; no definite D call. Germline V gene sequence: CDR1 MNHEY, CDR2 SVGAGI. The CDR3 sequence is 16 residues long. V lost 3 bases to trimming and J lost 4 bases, with 18 bases between them. CDR3: CASSYLTLDAAYGYTF. The CDR3 DNA reads as TGTGCCAGCAGTTATCTTACCCTCGACGCGGCCTATGGCTACACCTTC.

The V and J genes are TRBV7-7 and TRBJ2-5; 14 bases are a match to TRBD2. V lost 5 bases to trimming and J lost 2 bases; unmatched junction nucleotides: 4. The CDR3 covers 16 residues. Germline-derived CDR1 and CDR2 are SSHAT and FNYEAQ (reference sequence). CDR3: CASSPGLAGVQETQYF. The CDR3 DNA sequence: TGTGCCAGCAGCCCGGGACTAGCGGGAGTTCAAGAGACCCAGTACTTC.

Note on this clone: A far larger clone is off by one base, so a read error is likely. This CDR3 is missing its conserved last phenylalanine or tryptophan, likely due to a read error. The chain couples TRBV13 to TRBJ2-7; D is ambiguous. The CDR3 loop spans 12 amino acids. Germline V lookup: CDR1 PRHDT, CDR2 FYEKMQ (reference sequence). V shed 5 bases and J shed 9 bases, with 14 bases lying between them. This chain's CDR3 is CASSAQSSTQYL. The CDR3, as DNA: TGTGCCAGCAGCGCCCAATCCAGCACGCAGTACCTC.

This clone was found a few times. This may be a read error: a much more frequent sequence differs by one nucleotide. Other DNA sequences from this sample encode an identical CDR3 as well. The chain couples TRBV25-1 to TRBJ2-2; D remains unclear. The V and J ends lost 3 bases and 2 bases respectively, with 4 bases between them. The V gene's germline CDR1 is MGHDK and CDR2 SYGVNS. There are 13 residues in the CDR3. CDR3 nucleotides: TGTGCCAGCAGTGATAGAAACACCGGGGAGCTGTTTTTT. Translated: CASSDRNTGELFF.

Concerning this clone: A far larger clone lies a single base away; this is likely a read error. Different DNA sequences within this sample yield the same CDR3. V and J are TRBV10-3 and TRBJ1-1; maybe TRBD1 (6 bases). The CDR3 runs 18 residues. The germline gives CDR1 ENHRY, CDR2 SYGVKD. CDR3 amino acids: CAISESWGARNMNTEAFF. DNA for the CDR3: TGTGCCATCAGTGAGTCGTGGGGGGCGCGCAATATGAACACTGAGGCTTTCTTT.

The chain uses TRBV28 and TRBJ1-2; 7 bases fit TRBD1. The CDR3 runs to 16 residues. CDR1 MDHEN and CDR2 SYDVKM come from the germline V gene. V shed 3 bases and J 8 bases; nucleotides not matched to a gene: 15. This chain's CDR3 is CASSFSSEGAARGYTF. The CDR3 nucleotides are TGTGCCAGCAGTTTTTCCTCGGAGGGGGCTGCGAGGGGCTACACCTTC.

This chain uses TRBV6-5 with TRBJ1-2; D is perhaps TRBD1 (5 bases). The CDR3 covers 15 residues. V lost 2 bases and J 0 bases, leaving 10 bases between the germline ends. Germline lookup yields CDR1 MNHEY and CDR2 SVGAGI. The CDR3 DNA reads TGTGCCAGCAGTTACGGGGACCCCTCTAACTATGGCTACACCTTC. This encodes CASSYGDPSNYGYTF.

The chain is built from TRBV6-5 and TRBJ2-7, with TRBD2 as a possible D gene (5 bases). This CDR3 is 13 amino acids long. Germline V CDR1 and CDR2: MNHEY, SVGAGI. The V and J ends lost 8 bases and 7 bases respectively, with 18 bases between them. As DNA, the CDR3 is TGTGCCAGCGGACGGACTTCCACGCGGGAGCAGTACTTC. Protein sequence: CASGRTSTREQYF.

This rearrangement joins TRBV2 to TRBJ2-7; 7 bases align to TRBD1. CDR3 length equals 13 residues. Per the germline V gene, CDR1 is SNHLY and CDR2 is FYNNEI. CDR3 nucleotides: TGTGCGAGGGGGCAGGCGAGAGCCTACGAGCAGTACTTC. This sequence encodes CARGQARAYEQYF.

This clone was detected only once. The chain carries TRBV14 and TRBJ2-7; tentatively, D is TRBD2 (6 bases). From germline, CDR1 is SGHDN and CDR2 FVKESK. The germline V and J ends were trimmed by 0 bases and 2 bases, with 11 bases remaining between them. The CDR3 loop spans 15 amino acids. CDR3 loop: CASSQEVGSPYEQYF. The CDR3 nucleotides are TGTGCCAGCAGCCAAGAAGTCGGGAGCCCCTACGAGCAGTACTTC.

The CDR3 DNA follows: TGTGCCAGCAGCGTAGTACTAGCTTACAATGAGCAGTTCTTC. It is translated as CASSVVLAYNEQFF. The chain carries TRBV9 and TRBJ2-1, with a tentative D call TRBD2 (6 bases). The V gene lost 0 bases and the J gene lost 4 bases, with 8 bases spanning the gap. Germline CDR1 reads SGDLS; CDR2 reads YYNGEE. This CDR3 spans 14 amino acids.

On this clone: This may come from a read error, since a much larger clone is one base off. Other nucleotide sequences from this sample produce the same CDR3. The CDR3 here is CAWSVGLEGETQYF. CDR3 bases: TGTGCCTGGAGTGTAGGATTAGAGGGGGAGACCCAGTACTTC. The J gene is TRBJ2-5, the V gene TRBV30; D may correspond to TRBD1 or TRBD2 (5 bases each). Germline lookup yields CDR1 GTSNPN and CDR2 SVGIG (reference sequence). Between the trimmed V and J ends, which lost 0 bases and 5 bases, there was a span of 13 bases. This CDR3 has 14 amino acids. The full variable domain, with the rest looked up from reference TRBV30 and TRBJ2-5, is SQTIHQWPATLVQPVGSPLSLECTVEGTSNPNLYWYRQAAGRGLQLLFYSVGIGQISSEVPQNLSASRPQDRQFILSSKKLLLSDSGFYLCAWSVGLEGETQYFGPGTRLLVL.

This rearrangement joins TRBV7-8 to TRBJ1-2; D call uncertain. The germline V and J ends were trimmed by 1 base and 2 bases, with 11 bases remaining between them. The CDR3 totals 15 residues. CDR1 SGHVS and CDR2 FQNEAQ come from the germline V gene. In DNA form, the CDR3 reads TGTGCCAGCAGCTTAGTTGGAGGGAACAACTATGGCTACACCTTC. Translated: CASSLVGGNNYGYTF.

This rearrangement joins TRBV9 to TRBJ2-7, with 7 bases matching TRBD1. The length of the CDR3 is 15 residues. Germline V gives CDR1 SGDLS, CDR2 YYNGEE. V trimming: 0 bases; J trimming: 3 bases; junction bases outside the gene matches: 6. The CDR3 loop is CASSVATGAFYEQYF. The CDR3 DNA reads as TGTGCCAGCAGCGTAGCAACAGGGGCATTCTACGAGCAGTACTTC.

This rearrangement joins TRBV28 to TRBJ2-7, with D possibly TRBD1 on 5 matching bases. V lost 5 bases and J 2 bases, leaving 16 bases between the germline ends. Germline V CDR1 and CDR2: MDHEN, SYDVKM. There are 15 residues in the CDR3. CDR3 in amino acids: CASSPSSAGTYEQYF. The CDR3 bases are TGTGCCAGCAGTCCTAGTTCTGCAGGGACCTACGAGCAGTACTTC.

For this clone: This same CDR3 is encoded by further DNA sequences in the sample. The chain has TRBV11-3 and TRBJ2-7; D gene unclear. The V and J ends lost 1 base and 2 bases respectively, with 6 bases between them. Germline loops: CDR1 SGHNT, CDR2 YENEEA. There are 13 residues in the CDR3. The CDR3 coding sequence is TGTGCCAGCAGCTTAGGTGGGCCCTACGAGCAGTACTTC. As protein: CASSLGGPYEQYF. Together with reference TRBV11-3 and TRBJ2-7, the CDR3 gives the full variable domain: EAGVVQSPRYKIIEKKQPVAFWCNPISGHNTLYWYLQNLGQGPELLIRYENEEAVDDSQLPKDRFSAERLKGVDSTLKIQPAELGDSAVYLCASSLGGPYEQYFGPGTRLTVT.

As for this clone: A read error likely explains this, since a far larger clone differs by one base. In DNA form, the CDR3 reads TGTGCCAGCAGCTCCCCAGCGGGAGGGGCCTACGAGCAGTACTTC. Translation gives CASSSPAGGAYEQYF. The J gene is TRBJ2-7, the V gene TRBV11-3; 10 bases line up with TRBD2. This CDR3 comprises 15 residues. V gave up 4 bases and J gave up 2 bases; unmatched junction bases: 5. The germline V gene encodes CDR1 SGHNT and CDR2 YENEEA.

The CDR3 sequence: CASSHLGGEQYF. CDR3 in DNA: TGTGCCAGCAGCCATTTGGGAGGCGAGCAGTACTTC. The V and J genes are TRBV11-2 and TRBJ2-7; D might be TRBD2 (6 bases). Germline CDR1 is SGHAT and CDR2 is FQNNGV. This CDR3 spans 12 amino acids. V lost 5 bases and J 6 bases, leaving 11 bases between the germline ends.

Remarks on this clone: This sample also contains other DNA sequences that code for the same CDR3. The chain recombines TRBV5-1 with TRBJ1-1; 10 positions match TRBD1. V was clipped by 1 base and J by 5 bases; unmatched bases: 8. Germline loops: CDR1 SGHRS, CDR2 YFSETQ. This CDR3 has 16 residues. The CDR3 region is CASSLLGQGVRTEAFF. The CDR3 DNA is TGCGCCAGCAGCTTGCTCGGACAGGGGGTCAGAACTGAAGCTTTCTTT.